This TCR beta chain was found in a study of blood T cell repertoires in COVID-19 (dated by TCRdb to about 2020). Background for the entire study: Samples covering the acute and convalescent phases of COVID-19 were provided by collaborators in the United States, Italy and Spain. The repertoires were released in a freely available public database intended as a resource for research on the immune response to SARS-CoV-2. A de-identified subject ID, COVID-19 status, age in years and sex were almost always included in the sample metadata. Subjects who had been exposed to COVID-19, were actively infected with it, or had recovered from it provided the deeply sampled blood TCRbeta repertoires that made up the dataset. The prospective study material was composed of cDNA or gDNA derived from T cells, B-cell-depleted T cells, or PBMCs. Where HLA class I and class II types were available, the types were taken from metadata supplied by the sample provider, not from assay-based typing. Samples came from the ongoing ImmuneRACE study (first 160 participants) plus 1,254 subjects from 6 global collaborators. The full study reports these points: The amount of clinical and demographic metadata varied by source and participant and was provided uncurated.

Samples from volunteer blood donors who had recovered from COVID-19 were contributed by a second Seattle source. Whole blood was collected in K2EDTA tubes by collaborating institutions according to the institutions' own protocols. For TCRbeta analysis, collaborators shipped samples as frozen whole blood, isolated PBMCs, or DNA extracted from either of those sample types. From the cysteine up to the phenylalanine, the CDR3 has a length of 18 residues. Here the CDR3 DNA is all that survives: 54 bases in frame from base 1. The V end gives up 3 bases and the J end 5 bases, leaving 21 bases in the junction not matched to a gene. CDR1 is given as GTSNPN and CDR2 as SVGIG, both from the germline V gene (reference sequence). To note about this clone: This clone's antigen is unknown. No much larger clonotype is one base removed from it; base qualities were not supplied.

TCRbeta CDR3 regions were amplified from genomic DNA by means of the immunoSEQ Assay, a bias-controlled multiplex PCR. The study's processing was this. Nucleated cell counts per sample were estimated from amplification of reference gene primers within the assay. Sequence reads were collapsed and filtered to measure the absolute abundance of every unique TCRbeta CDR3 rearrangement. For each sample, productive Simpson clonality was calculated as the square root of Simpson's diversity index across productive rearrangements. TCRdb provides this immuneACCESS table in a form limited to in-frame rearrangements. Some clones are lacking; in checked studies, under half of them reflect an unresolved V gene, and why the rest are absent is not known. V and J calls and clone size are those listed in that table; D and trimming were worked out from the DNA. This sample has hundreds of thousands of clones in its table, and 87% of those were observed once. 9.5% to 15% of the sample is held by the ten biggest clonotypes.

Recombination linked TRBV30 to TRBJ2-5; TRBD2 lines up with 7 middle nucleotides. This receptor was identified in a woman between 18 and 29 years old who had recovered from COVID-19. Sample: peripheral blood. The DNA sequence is TGTGCCTGGAGCGCTCCCCCGAGGGGTGGGAGGGCCCTTGAGACCCAGTACTTC. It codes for CAWSAPPRGGRALETQYF.